A single sample gave rise to the 24 T cell receptor beta chains below, sequenced in a study of blood T cell repertoires in COVID-19. Here immunoSEQ multiplex PCR was the method, and the copy in TCRdb shows in-frame clones only, minus some. The sample yields tens of thousands of clones, about 85% seen once. Sequenced material: peripheral blood. Source of these receptors: a woman aged 45-60 years with active or convalescent COVID-19.

The chain joins TRBV3-1 (or the pseudogene TRBV3-2) to TRBJ1-2; tentatively, D is TRBD1 (6 bases). Trimming removed 7 bases at V and 7 bases at J, with 19 bases between. This CDR3 comprises 14 residues. Germline-derived CDR1 and CDR2 are LGHDT and YNNKEL (reference sequence). CDR3 sequence: CASTERGRGLGYTF. The CDR3 bases are TGTGCCAGCACGGAAAGGGGGAGGGGTCTTGGCTACACCTTC.

V gene TRBV27 combines with J gene TRBJ2-1; 9 nucleotides match TRBD2. The CDR3 covers 15 residues. The V gene end was trimmed by 2 bases and the J gene end by 7 bases; junction bases not matched to a gene: 6. From germline, CDR1 is MNHEY and CDR2 SMNVEV (reference sequence). This CDR3 is CASSLRLAGSNEQFF. CDR3 in DNA: TGTGCCAGCAGTTTACGTCTAGCGGGGAGTAATGAGCAGTTCTTC.

There are a few counts of this clone. The genes are TRBV6-2 or TRBV6-3 and TRBJ1-1; 7 bases map to TRBD1. With 5 bases clipped from V and 4 bases from J, the junction kept 7 bases outside the gene matches. The CDR3 totals 14 residues. Germline lookup yields CDR1 MNHEY and CDR2 SVGEGT. The CDR3 nucleotides are TGTGCCAGCAGTCGACAGGGATGGGTCACTGAAGCTTTCTTT. It yields the protein CASSRQGWVTEAFF.

This clone was counted only a few times. The chain is built from TRBV19 and TRBJ1-3, with 11 bases that match TRBD1. Germline V gene sequence: CDR1 LNHDA, CDR2 SQIVND (reference sequence). With V trimmed by 8 bases and J by 7 bases, 4 bases remained unmatched. The CDR3 is 13 residues long. In DNA form, the CDR3 reads TGTGCCAGTGAGGGACAGGGGGTGAACACCATATATTTT. This sequence encodes CASEGQGVNTIYF. The complete variable domain, with remaining parts taken from reference TRBV19 and TRBJ1-3, reads DGGITQSPKYLFRKEGQNVTLSCEQNLNHDAMYWYRQDPGQGLRLIYYSQIVNDFQKGDIAEGYSVSREKKESFPLTVTSAQKNPTAFYLCASEGQGVNTIYFGEGSWLTVV.

The V and J genes are TRBV5-4 and TRBJ2-5; 8 nucleotides agree with TRBD2. Germline-derived CDR1 and CDR2 are SGHNT and YYREEE (reference sequence). CDR3 length: 14 amino acids. The V and J ends lost 1 base and 7 bases, in that order; junction bases with no gene match: 6. CDR3 protein: CASSLRDGTRTQYF. The DNA for the CDR3 is TGTGCCAGCAGCTTGAGGGACGGGACTAGGACCCAGTACTTC. The full variable domain, with the rest looked up from reference TRBV5-4 and TRBJ2-5, is ETGVTQSPTHLIKTRGQQVTLRCSSQSGHNTVSWYQQALGQGPQFIFQYYREEENGRGNFPPRFSGLQFPNYSSELNVNALELDDSALYLCASSLRDGTRTQYFGPGTRLLVL.

The chain uses TRBV5-8 and TRBJ1-3, with D tentatively TRBD1 (5 bases). This CDR3 region has 13 residues. V dropped 5 bases and J dropped 4 bases, with 10 bases sitting between them. CDR1 is SGHTS, CDR2 YDEGEE, per germline. The CDR3 region has the DNA TGTGCCAGCAGAAGGGGTTCGGGAAACACCATATATTTT. This codes for CASRRGSGNTIYF.

The chain has TRBV3-1 (or the pseudogene TRBV3-2) and TRBJ1-5; D unresolved. Trimming removed 1 base from V and 11 bases from J, with 12 bases in between. The CDR3 contains 13 residues. Germline V CDR1 and CDR2: LGHDT, YNNKEL (reference sequence). CDR3 region: CASSQGVEAAQHF. The DNA for the CDR3 is TGTGCCAGCAGCCAAGGAGTTGAGGCGGCCCAGCATTTT.

V is TRBV7-6 and J is TRBJ1-1, with 12 positions matching TRBD1. The CDR3 consists of 13 residues. Unmatched junction bases numbered 0, after V lost 8 bases and J lost 2 bases. Germline loops: CDR1 SGHVS, CDR2 FNYEAQ. CDR3 coding DNA: TGTGCCAGCGGGACAGGGGGCAACACTGAAGCTTTCTTT. Its translation: CASGTGGNTEAFF.

V and J are TRBV25-1 and TRBJ1-6, with D uncertain. This CDR3 comprises 16 residues. V lost 6 bases, J lost 11 bases, and 23 bases lay in between. From germline, CDR1 is MGHDK and CDR2 SYGVNS. CDR3 sequence (DNA): TGTGCCAGCAGGGTCAAAGGTGGGCGAGGAGGTGCACCCCTCCACTTT. It encodes CASRVKGGRGGAPLHF.

The chain couples TRBV18 to TRBJ1-6; D not certain. CDR1 is KGHSH, CDR2 LQKENI, per germline. The V end lost 6 bases, the J end lost 13 bases, and 16 bases lay between the germline ends. This CDR3 comprises 13 residues. The CDR3 sequence is CASSLREGDPLHF. The DNA of the CDR3 is TGTGCCAGCTCTCTGAGGGAGGGTGATCCCCTCCACTTT.

The chain's CDR3 is CASSRQPYEQYF. CDR3 nucleotides: TGCGCCAGCAGTCGACAGCCCTACGAGCAGTACTTC. The V call is TRBV5-1, the J call TRBJ2-7; TRBD1 might be the D (5 bases). Germline values: CDR1 SGHRS, CDR2 YFSETQ. The V end lost 5 bases, the J end lost 2 bases, and 8 bases lay between the germline ends. CDR3 length: 12 amino acids.

V and J are TRBV19 and TRBJ2-1, with 7 bases aligning to TRBD2. Germline CDR1 and CDR2: LNHDA and SQIVND (reference sequence). This CDR3 comprises 15 residues. Losses at the gene ends were 7 bases for V and 3 bases for J; bases not matched to a gene: 9. The CDR3 loop is CASNPGGSIYNEQFF. The CDR3 nucleotides are TGTGCCAGTAACCCCGGGGGGTCTATCTACAATGAGCAGTTCTTC.

CDR3 in amino acids: CASNMGDRGEKLFF. The CDR3 DNA follows: TGTGCCTCGAACATGGGGGACAGGGGCGAAAAACTGTTTTTT. This sequence joins TRBV19 and TRBJ1-4; 10 bases match TRBD1. The CDR3 extends over 14 amino acids. V shed 11 bases, J shed 8 bases, and the junction held 11 bases outside the gene matches. Per the germline V gene, CDR1 is LNHDA and CDR2 is SQIVND (reference sequence).

CDR3 sequence: CASSLGGAELREKLFF. CDR3 coding DNA: TGTGCCAGCAGCTTAGGAGGAGCAGAGTTGAGGGAAAAACTGTTTTTT. V gene TRBV7-9 combines with J gene TRBJ1-4; D is undetermined. The V end was cut by 1 base, the J end by 8 bases, with 17 bases between. The germline V gene encodes CDR1 SEHNR and CDR2 FQNEAQ (reference sequence). This CDR3 has 16 residues. Filled out from reference TRBV7-9 and TRBJ1-4, the complete variable domain reads DTGVSQNPRHKITKRGQNVTFRCDPISEHNRLYWYRQTLGQGPEFLTYFQNEAQLEKSRLLSDRFSAERPKGSFSTLEIQRTEQGDSAMYLCASSLGGAELREKLFFGSGTQLSVL.

This clone was seen at least ten times. This chain links TRBV7-2 with TRBJ1-3, with TRBD1 identical over 7 bases. CDR3 length equals 15 residues. V lost 3 bases and J lost 6; bases outside the gene matches: 8. Germline CDR1 is SGHTA and CDR2 is FQGNSA. This chain's CDR3 is CASSLGTDIPNTIYF. As DNA, the CDR3 is TGTGCCAGCAGCTTGGGGACAGACATACCAAACACCATATATTTT.

The rearrangement links TRBV5-5 to TRBJ1-2; TRBD1 agrees at 7 bases. The CDR3 consists of 14 residues. V shed 6 bases and J 4 bases; nucleotides not matched to a gene: 9. Looked up from germline, CDR1 is SGHKS and CDR2 is YYEKEE (reference sequence). The CDR3 spells CASNLQTGPYGYTF. CDR3 DNA: TGTGCCAGCAACCTGCAGACAGGGCCCTATGGCTACACCTTC. Full variable domain (rest looked up from reference TRBV5-5 and TRBJ1-2): DAGVTQSPTHLIKTRGQQVTLRCSPISGHKSVSWYQQVLGQGPQFIFQYYEKEERGRGNFPDRFSARQFPNYSSELNVNALLLGDSALYLCASNLQTGPYGYTFGSGTRLTVV.

This chain uses TRBV11-2 with TRBJ2-1; 14 bases line up with TRBD2. The CDR3 extends over 17 amino acids. CDR1 is SGHAT and CDR2 is FQNNGV in the germline V gene. The trim removed 3 bases at V and 4 bases at J, leaving 5 bases unmatched. The CDR3 loop is CASSLGTSGGPYNEQFF. DNA of the CDR3: TGTGCCAGCAGCTTGGGGACTAGCGGGGGACCATACAATGAGCAGTTCTTC.

This chain uses TRBV7-6 with TRBJ2-4, with D possibly being TRBD2 (6 bases). This CDR3 comprises 18 residues. With 5 bases removed from V and 0 bases from J, the gap between germline ends came to 20 bases. In germline, CDR1 is SGHVS, CDR2 FNYEAQ. CDR3: CASSPSAGGALAKNIQYF. For the CDR3, the DNA is TGTGCCAGCAGCCCCTCGGCGGGCGGGGCCCTAGCCAAAAACATTCAGTACTTC. The variable domain in full, with the rest retrieved from reference TRBV7-6 and TRBJ2-4, is GAGVSQSPRYKVTKRGQDVALRCDPISGHVSLYWYRQALGQGPEFLTYFNYEAQQDKSGLPNDRFSAERPEGSISTLTIQRTEQRDSAMYRCASSPSAGGALAKNIQYFGAGTRLSVL.

CDR3 in amino acids: CASSSRRGFSTDTQYF. The DNA of the CDR3 is TGTGCCAGCAGCTCAAGAAGGGGGTTTAGCACAGATACGCAGTATTTT. The V gene is TRBV7-2, the J gene TRBJ2-3; a weak D match, TRBD1 (6 bases). CDR1 and CDR2 from the germline V gene are SGHTA and FQGNSA. V lost 4 bases and J lost 0, with 14 bases in between. The CDR3 consists of 16 residues. The variable domain in full, completed from reference TRBV7-2 and TRBJ2-3, reads GAGVSQSPSNKVTEKGKDVELRCDPISGHTALYWYRQSLGQGLEFLIYFQGNSAPDKSGLPSDRFSAERTGGSVSTLTIQRTQQEDSAVYLCASSSRRGFSTDTQYFGPGTRLTVL.

The rearrangement uses TRBV7-7 and TRBJ1-1; D is possibly TRBD1 (6 bases). The ends were cut back, 5 bases at V and 3 bases at J, with 16 bases in the middle. The CDR3 has 15 residues. Germline lookup yields CDR1 SSHAT and CDR2 FNYEAQ (reference sequence). The CDR3 nucleotides are TGTGCCAGCAGCCCTCCAGGGGACGGTGACACTGAAGCTTTCTTT. This translates into CASSPPGDGDTEAFF.

The V call is TRBV7-8, the J call TRBJ1-1; D may be TRBD1 (5 bases). This CDR3 spans 15 amino acids. Germline CDR1 is SGHVS and CDR2 is FQNEAQ. The V gene lost 7 bases and the J gene lost 0 bases, with 15 bases spanning the gap. CDR3 sequence (DNA): TGTGCCAGCACCCCATGGAGGGACCTGAACACTGAAGCTTTCTTT. The encoded protein is CASTPWRDLNTEAFF. Looking up the rest from reference TRBV7-8 and TRBJ1-1 gives the full variable domain: GAGVSQSPRYKVAKRGQDVALRCDPISGHVSLFWYQQALGQGPEFLTYFQNEAQLDKSGLPSDRFFAERPEGSVSTLKIQRTQQEDSAVYLCASTPWRDLNTEAFFGQGTRLTVV.

This clone was seen more than once but under ten times. The rearrangement links TRBV30 to TRBJ1-6, with D possibly matching TRBD1 (6 bases). The ends were cut back, 3 bases at V and 9 bases at J, with 15 bases in the middle. This CDR3 comprises 14 residues. Germline assignment: CDR1 GTSNPN and CDR2 SVGIG (reference sequence). In nucleotides, the CDR3 is TGTGCCTGGAGGTACTTACAGGGCCGTTCACCCCTCCACTTT. This sequence encodes CAWRYLQGRSPLHF.

The chain employs TRBV19 and TRBJ1-1, with 8 bases identical to TRBD1. The CDR3 has 14 residues. V gave up 5 bases and J gave up 1 base; unmatched junction bases: 3. Germline V gives CDR1 LNHDA, CDR2 SQIVND (reference sequence). The CDR3 region is CASSLGTGNTEAFF. CDR3 nucleotides: TGTGCCAGTAGTCTCGGGACAGGGAACACTGAAGCTTTCTTT.

To note about this clone: Compared with germline, one end of the junction differs, possibly owing to a read error. The chain carries TRBV3-1 (or the pseudogene TRBV3-2) and TRBJ1-1; D not resolved. Germline CDR1 and CDR2: LGHDT and YNNKEL (reference sequence). There are 8 residues in the CDR3. CDR3 protein: CASSQGSW. CDR3 nucleotides: TGTGCCAGCAGCCAGGGCTCGTGG.